These 6 T cell receptor beta chains came from one sample sequenced in a study of metastatic and nonmetastatic thyroid tumors. Via MiXCR, TCRdb re-called the PCR reads. This sample has tens of thousands of clones; approximately 25% occur once, and the top ten carry 7% to 10%. Thyroid surgery had not been preceded by any treatment in any patient. Sequenced input: blood. The receptor source for this set is a female donor with papillary thyroid cancer or a benign thyroid nodule (not recorded which). Some clones in this sample may be carry-over from other donors' samples.

Of note for this clone: The CDR3 ends on some other residue instead of the conserved phenylalanine or tryptophan, so this is likely a read error. CDR3 residues: CSARERTGFGYTL. The DNA of the CDR3 is TGCAGTGCTAGGGAGAGGACAGGCTTTGGCTACACCTTG. The gene calls are TRBV20-1 and TRBJ1-2; TRBD1 aligns across 7 bases. The CDR3 has 13 residues. Trimming cost V 3 bases and J 7 bases; bases outside gene matches: 8. Germline CDR1 and CDR2: DFQATT and SNEGSKA (reference sequence).

This clone was detected many times. V and J are TRBV2 and TRBJ1-2; 9 bases match TRBD1. Germline assignment: CDR1 SNHLY and CDR2 FYNNEI. V was clipped by 7 bases and J by 4 bases; unmatched bases: 10. This CDR3 is 15 amino acids long. CDR3 sequence (DNA): TGTGCCAGCATTCGGGACACAGGGGGCGTCTATGGCTACACCTTC. Translation: CASIRDTGGVYGYTF.

This clone is judged medium-sized. This specimen includes other DNA sequences encoding the same CDR3. The chain recombines TRBV20-1 with TRBJ2-1; possibly TRBD1 or TRBD2 for D (5 bases each). Germline V CDR1 and CDR2: DFQATT, SNEGSKA (reference sequence). Between the trimmed V and J ends, which lost 0 bases and 7 bases, there was a span of 10 bases. CDR3 length equals 13 residues. The CDR3 spells CSARDLGGNEQFF. DNA of the CDR3: TGCAGTGCTAGAGATCTTGGGGGAAATGAGCAGTTCTTC.

Only a few counts were recorded for this clone. This chain joins TRBV2 and TRBJ2-5; D not resolved. The germline V gene encodes CDR1 SNHLY and CDR2 FYNNEI. Trimming removed 2 bases at V and 2 bases at J, with 9 bases between. CDR3 size: 14 residues. In DNA form, the CDR3 reads TGTGCCAGCAGTGAATCAGTGGGGCAAGAGACCCAGTACTTC. It encodes CASSESVGQETQYF.

This clone was observed many times. V and J are TRBV3-1 and TRBJ2-3; 8 bases align to TRBD1. Trimming at V came to 2 bases and at J to 3 bases, leaving 4 bases not matched to a gene. The germline V gene has CDR1 LGHDT and CDR2 YNNKEL (reference sequence). This CDR3 is 15 amino acids long. This chain's CDR3 is CASSQQGTGTDTQYF. CDR3 DNA sequence: TGTGCCAGCAGCCAACAGGGGACAGGAACAGATACGCAGTATTTT.

Concerning this clone: Mismatch with germline at one junction end may stem from a read error. The chain links TRBV6-2 or TRBV6-3 to TRBJ1-5, with 9 bases fitting TRBD1. This CDR3 region has 16 residues. The germline V gene has CDR1 MNHEY and CDR2 SVGEGT. CDR3 coding DNA: TGTGCCAGCAGTTACGCCCCGGACAGGGGAGGTCAGCCCAAGCATTTT. Translated, it gives CASSYAPDRGGQPKHF.